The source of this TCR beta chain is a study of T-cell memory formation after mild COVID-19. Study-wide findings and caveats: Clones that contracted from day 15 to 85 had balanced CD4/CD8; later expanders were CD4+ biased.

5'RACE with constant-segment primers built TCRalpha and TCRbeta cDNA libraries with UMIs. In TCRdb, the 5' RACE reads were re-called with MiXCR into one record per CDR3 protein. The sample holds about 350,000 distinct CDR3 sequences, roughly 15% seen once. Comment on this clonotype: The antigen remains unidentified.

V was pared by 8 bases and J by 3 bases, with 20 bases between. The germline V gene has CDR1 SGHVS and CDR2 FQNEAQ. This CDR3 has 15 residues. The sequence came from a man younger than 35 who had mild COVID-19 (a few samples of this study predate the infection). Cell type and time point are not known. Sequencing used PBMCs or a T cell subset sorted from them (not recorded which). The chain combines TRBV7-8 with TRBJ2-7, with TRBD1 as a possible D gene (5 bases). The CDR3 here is CASLPIQGLGYEQYF. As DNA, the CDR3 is TGTGCCAGCCTCCCAATCCAGGGCCTCGGCTACGAGCAGTACTTC.